The rows below give T cell receptor beta chains drawn from one sample of a study of technical replicates of blood from several donors. Only in-frame clones appear in the TCRdb table, and some are missing; sequencing was by immunoSEQ multiplex PCR. The table has about 100,000 clones, approximately 96% seen once; the top ten hold 0.2% to 0.25%. Sample: T cells isolated from PBMCs. The receptors originated from a human donor in good health. The CDR3 runs from the conserved cysteine through the conserved F or W. The order of the fields is V gene, J gene, D gene, clone size, CDR3 DNA, CDR3 protein. D genes are given only for firm matches. Clone size is not always given. Where it is, it says once, few, many or a class for expanded clones.

TRBV5-6,TRBJ1-4,NA,NA,TGTGCCAGCAGCCCGCCAGGGGTGGGTGAAAAACTGTTTTTT,CASSPPGVGEKLFF
TRBV10-1,TRBJ2-5,NA,NA,TGCGCCAGCAGTGAAAAAACAGGGTTCGTAGGGGCCCAGTACTTC,CASSEKTGFVGAQYF
TRBV28,TRBJ2-1,NA,NA,NA,CASSFGAGRSSYNEQFF
TRBV5-1,TRBJ2-7,NA,once,TGCGCCAGCAGCTTGGGTGGCGGCTACGAGCAGTACTTC,CASSLGGGYEQYF
TRBV10-2,TRBJ1-6,TRBD1,NA,TGCGCCAGCAGGCAAGGACAGGGAACGGGTTCACCCCTCCACTTT,CASRQGQGTGSPLHF
TRBV15,TRBJ2-1,TRBD2,NA,TGTGCCACCAGCGCAAAGACATTTCGACTAGCGGGAAGCCATGAGCAGTTCTTC,CATSAKTFRLAGSHEQFF
TRBV5-8,TRBJ1-2,NA,NA,TGTGCCAGCAGCTTGGCGCCCCCCGGGAATGGCTACACCTTC,CASSLAPPGNGYTF
TRBV27,TRBJ2-1,TRBD2,NA,TGTGCCAGCAGTTTAAGTCTAGCGGGAATTAAGAATGAGCAGTTCTTC,CASSLSLAGIKNEQFF
TRBV4-2,TRBJ2-7,NA,NA,TGTGCCAGCAGCCAAGGGGTAGCACCGTCCTACGAGCAGTACTTC,CASSQGVAPSYEQYF
TRBV19,TRBJ2-1,TRBD2,NA,TGTGCCAGTAGTCCCAAAAGGACTAGCACCTACAATGAGCAGTTCTTC,CASSPKRTSTYNEQFF
TRBV9,TRBJ1-1,NA,NA,TGTGCCAGCAGCCTACGACTGCAGAACACTGAAGCTTTCTTT,CASSLRLQNTEAFF
TRBV11-2,TRBJ2-7,NA,NA,TGTGCCAGCAGCTCGGGACACGCCTACGAGCAGTACTTC,CASSSGHAYEQYF
TRBV18,TRBJ2-7,NA,NA,TGTGCCAGCTCACCCATCACGTCCCAAACTAGCGAGCAGTACTTC,CASSPITSQTSEQYF
TRBV6-1,TRBJ2-1,TRBD1,few,TGTGCCAGCAGTGAATGGGGACAGGAGCACAATGAGCAGTTCTTC,CASSEWGQEHNEQFF
TRBV19,TRBJ2-3,NA,once,TGTGCCAGTAGTATATCTGGGGCTTTCACAGATACGCAGTATTTT,CASSISGAFTDTQYF
TRBV5-1,TRBJ1-3,NA,NA,TGCGCCAGCAGCTTGGGTAGAACCTCAACAGGGCGAACTGGAAACACCATATATTTT,CASSLGRTSTGRTGNTIYF
TRBV5-1,TRBJ2-7,NA,NA,TGCGCCAGCAGCTTAAGACAGGATCTCGAGCAGTACTTC,CASSLRQDLEQYF
TRBV6-5,TRBJ2-7,TRBD1,NA,TGTGCCAGCAGACTGGACAGGGGCGAGCAGTACTTC,CASRLDRGEQYF
TRBV7-7,TRBJ1-1,NA,NA,TGTGCCAGCAGCCCACTGACACCGAACACTGAAGCTTTCTTT,CASSPLTPNTEAFF
TRBV6-6,TRBJ1-2,NA,once,TGTGCCAGCAGTTACTCAACTCGGGGGAATAACTATGGCTACACCTTC,CASSYSTRGNNYGYTF
TRBV28,TRBJ2-7,TRBD1,NA,TGTGCCAGCAGGATCAGACAGGGAAAAAACTACGAGCAGTACTTC,CASRIRQGKNYEQYF
TRBV6-1,TRBJ2-1,NA,NA,TGTGCCAGCAGTGAAGGGACTCTCAGCTCCTACAATGAGCAGTTCTTC,CASSEGTLSSYNEQFF
TRBV29-1,TRBJ1-2,TRBD1,NA,TGCAGCGCTGGACAGGGGGAAGGCTACACCTTC,CSAGQGEGYTF
TRBV9,TRBJ2-7,TRBD1,NA,TGTGCCAGCAGCGTAGAGGACAGGGCGGGCGAGCAGTACTTC,CASSVEDRAGEQYF
TRBV6-5,TRBJ1-5,TRBD1,NA,TGTGCCAGCAGCTTGGACAGGGCTCAGCCCCAGCATTTT,CASSLDRAQPQHF
TRBV5-6,TRBJ1-5,TRBD1,NA,TGTGCCAGCAGCTCGCGGGACAGGGGCCCTTTCTTCCCCCAGCATTTT,CASSSRDRGPFFPQHF
TRBV6-4,TRBJ2-1,NA,NA,TGTGCCAGCAGTGACTCAGGTCGGGGAGGCAATGAGCAGTTCTTC,CASSDSGRGGNEQFF
TRBV13,TRBJ2-2,NA,NA,TGTGCCAGCAGCTTCGCCGGGGAGCTGTTTTTT,CASSFAGELFF